Listed below are T cell receptor beta chains from one sample, sequenced in a study of T cell repertoires in cytomegalovirus infection. TCRdb recomputed calls from the reads with MiXCR, one row per CDR3 protein. This table holds 290,000 or so distinct CDR3 sequences, about 25% found once. Sequences were obtained from PBMCs. All receptors derive from a human donor in good health (CMV status not recorded). Some clones in this sample may be carry-over from other donors' samples. Each CDR3 is given with its conserved first and last residue. D genes are given only for firm matches. Rows give clone size only sometimes, using once, few, many, or a class for an expanded clone.

D: .
length: 14
V: TRBV7-2
size: medium-sized
J: TRBJ1-1
CDR3: CASSPGAANTEAFF
DNA: TGTGCCAGCAGCCCCGGGGCGGCGAACACTGAAGCTTTCTTT

D: TRBD2
length: 15
V: TRBV7-3
size: .
J: TRBJ2-5
CDR3: CASSLMTSGQETQYF
DNA: TGTGCCAGCAGCTTAATGACTAGCGGACAAGAGACCCAGTACTTC

D: TRBD2
length: 15
V: TRBV5-4
size: few
J: TRBJ2-7
CDR3: CASSSGLAGGPEQYF
DNA: TGTGCCAGCAGCTCCGGACTAGCGGGAGGGCCCGAGCAGTACTTC

D: TRBD1
length: 11
V: TRBV25-1
size: few
J: TRBJ1-1
CDR3: CASSQDRGAFF
DNA: TGTGCCAGCAGCCAAGACAGGGGTGCTTTCTTT

D: .
length: 13
V: TRBV6-1
size: .
J: TRBJ1-1
CDR3: CASSYAGYGEAFF
DNA: TGTGCCAGCAGTTACGCGGGGTACGGTGAAGCTTTCTTT

D: TRBD2
length: 15
V: TRBV19
size: few
J: TRBJ2-5
CDR3: CASSMVAGVMETQYF
DNA: TGTGCCAGTAGTATGGTTGCGGGAGTTATGGAGACCCAGTACTTC

D: .
length: 15
V: TRBV7-2
size: few
J: TRBJ1-5
CDR3: CASSLRKNSNQPQHF
DNA: TGTGCCAGCAGCTTACGGAAAAATAGCAATCAGCCCCAGCATTTT

D: .
length: 15
V: TRBV7-2
size: many
J: TRBJ2-5
CDR3: CASGLGETTQETQYF
DNA: TGTGCCAGCGGGTTAGGGGAAACGACCCAAGAGACCCAGTACTTC

D: TRBD1
length: 18
V: TRBV7-2
size: many
J: TRBJ1-4
CDR3: CASSHAGWGQGAREKLFF
DNA: TGTGCCAGCAGTCACGCAGGATGGGGTCAGGGGGCAAGGGAAAAACTGTTTTTT

D: .
length: 13
V: TRBV5-6
size: few
J: TRBJ2-4
CDR3: CASSSEGRGIQYF
DNA: TGTGCCAGCAGCTCCGAGGGGAGGGGGATTCAGTACTTC

D: .
length: 14
V: TRBV11-2
size: many
J: TRBJ1-5
CDR3: CASSLAGKSQPQHF
DNA: TGTGCCAGCAGCTTAGCAGGGAAGAGTCAGCCCCAGCATTTT

D: .
length: 16
V: TRBV6-5
size: .
J: TRBJ2-4
CDR3: CASSKDLATAKNIQYF
DNA: TGTGCCAGCAGTAAGGACTTGGCGACGGCCAAAAACATTCAGTACTTC

D: .
length: 13
V: TRBV7-6
size: .
J: TRBJ2-7
CDR3: CASSLQGPYEQYF
DNA: TGTGCCAGCAGTCTTCAGGGACCCTACGAGCAGTACTTC